Included here is one TCR beta chain sequence, with context. The data stem from a study of blood T cell repertoires in COVID-19. Study-level background: Material from acute and convalescent COVID-19 was sourced from the United States, Italy and Spain. PBMCs, B-cell-depleted T cells, or T cells were the source of the cDNA or gDNA that made up the material.

Original processing methods: Amplifying reference gene primers gave estimates of nucleated cell counts. Produced via immunoSEQ multiplex PCR; TCRdb's table is partial and in-frame only. The D gene and trimming were derived from the DNA, and the V and J assignments and clone size from that table. The sample includes approximately 75,000 clones, 90% of them seen just once. CDR1 is LGHDT, CDR2 YNNKEL, per germline (reference sequence). The length of the CDR3 is 12 residues. With 4 bases removed from V and 5 bases from J, the gap between germline ends came to 7 bases. The chain joins TRBV3-1 (or the pseudogene TRBV3-2) to TRBJ2-3, with D unresolved. Sequenced input: peripheral blood. The clonotype was recovered from a human donor in a cohort sampled during active COVID-19. This CDR3 reads CASSPPGDTQYF. The CDR3 DNA sequence: TGTGCCAGCAGCCCCCCCGGAGATACGCAGTATTTT.